The 26 T cell receptor beta chains in this list originate from one sample, sequenced in a study of identical twins. TCRdb fed the 5' RACE reads into MiXCR, producing one record per CDR3 protein. Of around 470,000 distinct CDR3 sequences listed, over 12% are singletons. This same sample was also taken into another study, of yellow fever vaccine responses in identical twins.

The sample taken for sequencing was CD4+ T cells sorted from blood. Receptor source: a woman aged 18-29 years in good health.

This chain uses TRBV6-1 with TRBJ2-7; 12 positions agree with TRBD2. CDR3 size: 18 residues. Germline-derived CDR1 and CDR2 are MNHNS and SASEGT. V dropped 1 base and J dropped 4; count of bases not matched to a gene: 11. The CDR3 here is CASSEVLLAGGPSYEQYF. Written as DNA, the CDR3 is TGTGCCAGCAGTGAAGTGCTGCTAGCGGGAGGGCCCTCGTACGAGCAGTACTTC.

This clonotype appeared a few times. This chain uses TRBV20-1 with TRBJ2-1; D remains ambiguous. The germline V gene has CDR1 DFQATT and CDR2 SNEGSKA (reference sequence). The CDR3 covers 13 residues. Trimming cost V 0 bases and J 10 bases, with 13 bases left between them. The CDR3 coding sequence is TGCAGTGCTAGAGATCCCGGCAGCTGGGAGCAGTTCTTC. Encoded protein: CSARDPGSWEQFF.

This clonotype was seen a handful of times. V and J are TRBV7-2 and TRBJ1-3; D might be TRBD1 (6 bases). The V end was cut by 4 bases, the J end by 4 bases, with 14 bases between. The CDR3 covers 15 residues. Germline CDR1 reads SGHTA; CDR2 reads FQGNSA. As DNA, the CDR3 is TGTGCCAGCAGCTCATACAGGGCCGGGGGAAACACCATATATTTT. It is translated as CASSSYRAGGNTIYF.

V gene TRBV6-5 combines with J gene TRBJ2-4, with TRBD1 matching 10 bases. Germline V lookup: CDR1 MNHEY, CDR2 SVGAGI. The CDR3 runs to 15 residues. Germline trimming cut 4 bases from V and 8 bases from J; bases unmatched to any gene: 8. The CDR3 DNA follows: TGTGCCAGCAGTTCCTCTGGGACAGGGGTGGACATTCAGTACTTC. Protein sequence: CASSSSGTGVDIQYF.

This clonotype appeared many times. V is TRBV9 and J is TRBJ2-5, with 7 bases lining up with TRBD2. In germline, CDR1 is SGDLS, CDR2 YYNGEE. The CDR3 totals 12 residues. Trimming cost V 5 bases and J 5 bases; bases outside gene matches: 3. As DNA, the CDR3 is TGTGCCAGCAGTGTCGGGGGGGAGACCCAGTACTTC. Translated, it gives CASSVGGETQYF.

In its sample, this clonotype was seen a few times. The chain employs TRBV4-3 and TRBJ2-5; 12 nucleotides line up with TRBD2. V shed 0 bases and J 5 bases; nucleotides not matched to a gene: 13. Germline loops: CDR1 LGHNA, CDR2 YSLEER. The CDR3 is 19 residues long. CDR3 DNA sequence: TGCGCCAGCAGCCAAGACCCCCCCATGACTAGCGGGAGAGTGGAGACCCAGTACTTC. Encoded protein: CASSQDPPMTSGRVETQYF.

J is TRBJ2-1 and V is TRBV7-9; 8 bases agree with TRBD2. The CDR3 loop spans 15 amino acids. The V segment lost 2 bases and the J segment 6 bases; nucleotides outside the gene matches: 6. Germline-derived CDR1 and CDR2 are SEHNR and FQNEAQ (reference sequence). The CDR3 here is CASSLMAGGVNEQFF. The CDR3 DNA is TGTGCCAGCAGCTTAATGGCGGGAGGCGTCAATGAGCAGTTCTTC.

The CDR3 coding sequence is TGTGCCAGCAGCCCTGCGGGGGGAGGACAACCTGGAGAGACCCAGTACTTC. It codes for CASSPAGGGQPGETQYF. This chain uses TRBV12-3 or TRBV12-4 with TRBJ2-5; 8 bases match TRBD2. This CDR3 is 17 amino acids long. With 6 bases clipped from V and 4 bases from J, the junction kept 16 bases outside the gene matches.

The chain has TRBV20-1 and TRBJ2-3; 11 bases align to TRBD2. There are 16 residues in the CDR3. Trimming at V came to 5 bases and at J to 6 bases, leaving 13 bases not matched to a gene. Germline V lookup: CDR1 DFQATT, CDR2 SNEGSKA (reference sequence). CDR3 amino acids: CSALTFSGGAGDTQYF. The CDR3 DNA sequence: TGCAGTGCTTTGACTTTTAGCGGGGGGGCAGGCGATACGCAGTATTTT.

The table lists this clonotype with a few counts. The J gene is TRBJ2-1, the V gene TRBV20-1; tentatively, D is TRBD2 (6 bases). The V gene's germline CDR1 is DFQATT and CDR2 SNEGSKA (reference sequence). Trimming stripped 1 base from V and 7 bases from J, with 11 bases between. The CDR3 runs 13 residues. The CDR3 region is CSARGSLANEQFF. DNA of the CDR3: TGCAGTGCTAGAGGTTCACTAGCTAATGAGCAGTTCTTC.

This clonotype was counted between two and nine times. This rearrangement joins TRBV2 to TRBJ2-1; maybe TRBD1 (5 bases). The CDR3 covers 13 residues. V was pared by 6 bases and J by 6 bases, with 12 bases between. The germline gives CDR1 SNHLY, CDR2 FYNNEI. The CDR3 spells CASRIGQFNEQFF. The CDR3 coding sequence is TGTGCCAGCAGAATCGGACAATTCAATGAGCAGTTCTTC.

This clonotype has only a few counts. This sequence joins TRBV9 and TRBJ2-5, with a possible D match to TRBD1 (6 bases). Germline V CDR1 and CDR2: SGDLS, YYNGEE. The CDR3 has 18 residues. Trimming took 4 bases from V and 0 from J, leaving 22 bases between them. The CDR3 nucleotides are TGTGCCAGCAGCCCACGGGACAACCGAAACCAGTACCAAGAGACCCAGTACTTC. Amino acid sequence: CASSPRDNRNQYQETQYF.

This clonotype appeared a few times. The J gene is TRBJ2-4, the V gene TRBV6-2 or TRBV6-3, with D unresolved. The CDR3 is made up of 14 amino acids. Trimming removed 7 bases at V and 0 bases at J, with 10 bases between. Germline V gene sequence: CDR1 MNHEY, CDR2 SVGEGT. The CDR3 nucleotides are TGTGCCAGCAATGGGCCATTAGCCAAAAACATTCAGTACTTC. It encodes CASNGPLAKNIQYF.

The chain carries TRBV5-1 and TRBJ1-6; D might be TRBD1 (5 bases). V gave up 6 bases and J gave up 14 bases, with 12 bases separating them. From germline, CDR1 is SGHRS and CDR2 YFSETQ. This CDR3 comprises 11 residues. The CDR3 reads CASITGASLHF. The DNA of the CDR3 is TGCGCCAGCATTACTGGGGCCTCCCTCCACTTT.

This clonotype was recorded many times. CDR3 DNA sequence: TGCGCCAGCAGCCGCGGGACGGAGTCCTACAATGAGCAGTTCTTC. Encoded protein: CASSRGTESYNEQFF. The J gene is TRBJ2-1, the V gene TRBV5-1; possible D gene TRBD2, 6 bases. CDR3 size: 15 residues. The V gene's germline CDR1 is SGHRS and CDR2 YFSETQ. The ends were cut back, 4 bases at V and 1 base at J, with 12 bases in the middle.

The rearrangement joins TRBV7-3 to TRBJ2-3; 10 bases are a match to TRBD2. CDR3 size: 15 residues. Looked up from germline, CDR1 is SGHTA and CDR2 is FQGTGA. Trimming at V came to 7 bases and at J to 6 bases, leaving 10 bases not matched to a gene. The CDR3 protein is CASTVSGGPRDTQYF. The CDR3, as DNA: TGTGCCAGCACCGTTAGCGGGGGGCCCCGGGATACGCAGTATTTT.

This clonotype was counted only a few times. The rearrangement links TRBV6-1 to TRBJ2-4; 7 positions match TRBD1. V lost 8 bases to trimming and J lost 3 bases; unmatched junction nucleotides: 10. This CDR3 region has 15 residues. CDR1 MNHNS and CDR2 SASEGT come from the germline V gene. The chain's CDR3 is CASATDRDGKNIQYF. The CDR3 DNA reads as TGTGCCAGCGCGACCGACAGGGACGGCAAAAACATTCAGTACTTC.

This clonotype was detected ten times or more. The chain uses TRBV3-1 and TRBJ2-3; possibly TRBD2 for D (6 bases). Trimming left V 9 bases short and J 0 bases short, with 13 bases between. Per germline, CDR1 LGHDT and CDR2 YNNKEL (reference sequence). CDR3 length: 14 residues. CDR3 sequence (DNA): TGTGCCAGTGGGCGAGGGACTAGCACAGATACGCAGTATTTT. Translating it yields CASGRGTSTDTQYF.

The genes are TRBV19 and TRBJ2-1; TRBD1 might be the D (6 bases). Trimming cost V 6 bases and J 0 bases, with 12 bases left between them. CDR3 length: 15 amino acids. The V gene's germline CDR1 is LNHDA and CDR2 SQIVND (reference sequence). The CDR3 DNA sequence: TGTGCCAGTAGGGCCGACAGGAGCTCCTACAATGAGCAGTTCTTC. Amino acids: CASRADRSSYNEQFF. Supplemented by reference TRBV19 and TRBJ2-1, the full variable domain reads DGGITQSPKYLFRKEGQNVTLSCEQNLNHDAMYWYRQDPGQGLRLIYYSQIVNDFQKGDIAEGYSVSREKKESFPLTVTSAQKNPTAFYLCASRADRSSYNEQFFGPGTRLTVL.

This clonotype was counted only a few times. This chain uses TRBV4-3 with TRBJ2-7; no definite D call. V lost 0 bases and J lost 2, with 11 bases in between. The germline CDR1 and CDR2 sequences are LGHNA and YSLEER. This CDR3 is 15 amino acids long. In DNA, the CDR3 is TGCGCCAGCAGCCAAGAACCGGGTCCGCCCTACGAGCAGTACTTC. It translates to CASSQEPGPPYEQYF.

This clonotype was observed a few times. J is TRBJ1-2 and V is TRBV25-1; 7 bases map to TRBD1. Losses at the gene ends were 6 bases for V and 8 bases for J; bases not matched to a gene: 6. Per germline, CDR1 MGHDK and CDR2 SYGVNS. The CDR3 consists of 12 residues. The CDR3 protein is CASREGQKGYTF. The CDR3 nucleotides read TGTGCCAGCAGAGAGGGACAGAAAGGCTACACCTTC.

This clonotype was picked up many times. This chain connects TRBV29-1 to TRBJ1-1; tentatively, D is TRBD1 (5 bases). Looked up from germline, CDR1 is SQVTM and CDR2 is ANQGSEA. The CDR3 runs to 13 residues. Trimming removed 7 bases from V and 8 bases from J, with 20 bases in between. The CDR3 region is CSGRTAPWGEAFF. The CDR3 nucleotides read TGCAGCGGACGGACTGCACCTTGGGGGGAAGCTTTCTTT.

CDR3 protein: CSAKGDSPGNTGELFF. The CDR3 nucleotides are TGCAGTGCTAAAGGGGACTCTCCGGGGAACACCGGGGAGCTGTTTTTT. The J gene is TRBJ2-2, the V gene TRBV20-1; possible D gene TRBD2, 6 bases. Germline values: CDR1 DFQATT, CDR2 SNEGSKA (reference sequence). This CDR3 has 16 amino acids. V shed 4 bases and J shed 1 base, with 16 bases lying between them.

This clonotype was observed at least ten times. V is TRBV5-1 and J is TRBJ2-2; TRBD2 aligns across 13 bases. The CDR3 has 14 amino acids. The germline V gene encodes CDR1 SGHRS and CDR2 YFSETQ. Trimming removed 5 bases from V and 6 bases from J; junction bases left unmatched: 1. The CDR3 sequence is CASRGLAGAGELFF. The DNA for the CDR3 is TGCGCCAGCAGAGGACTAGCGGGAGCCGGGGAGCTGTTTTTT.

V and J are TRBV20-1 and TRBJ1-2; weak D call: TRBD1 (5 bases). The CDR3 length is 15 residues. Germline CDR1 DFQATT, CDR2 SNEGSKA (reference sequence). V lost 4 bases, J lost 3 bases, and 18 bases lay in between. CDR3 in DNA: TGCAGTGCTATTACCCGACAGTCGGATCACTATGGCTACACCTTC. This sequence encodes CSAITRQSDHYGYTF.

In this sample, this clonotype turned up a few times. The chain is built from TRBV4-1 and TRBJ1-6; possibly TRBD1 for D (5 bases). The length of the CDR3 is 15 residues. CDR1 MGHRA and CDR2 YSYEKL come from the germline V gene. The V gene lost 8 bases and the J gene lost 5 bases, with 16 bases spanning the gap. As DNA, the CDR3 is TGCGCCAGCCACTACGATGGCAGGGATAATTCACCCCTCCACTTT. This codes for CASHYDGRDNSPLHF.